This T cell receptor (beta chain) was sequenced during a study of CD8 T cells in Susac syndrome. In the study overall: Active disease was present in roughly 6 of the sequenced Susac syndrome patients, and remission in about eight. Study observations and caveats: CD4+ repertoires of Susac syndrome patients lacked detectable clonal expansion.

Germline lookup yields CDR1 LNHNV and CDR2 YYDKDF (reference sequence). The CDR3 runs 16 residues. The ends lost 1 base at V and 7 bases at J; junction bases unmatched: 9. With random hexamers, reverse transcription was performed on about 0.45 to 1 ug of RNA. MiXCR, run by TCRdb on the immunoSEQ multiplex PCR reads, gives a single entry per CDR3 protein. This table holds about 170,000 distinct CDR3 sequences, about 96% found once. About this clonotype: The antigen remains undetermined.

Negative isolation yielded the CD8+ and CD4+ T cells, while FACS enriched the TEMRA cells. This chain uses TRBV15 with TRBJ1-5; 8 bases are shared with TRBD1. Sequencing used CD4+ T cells from PBMCs. The source of this sequence is a human donor with Susac syndrome. The CDR3 bases are TGTGCCACCAGCAGAGGGTCCAGGGGGCTGGGACAGCCCCAGCATTTT. Its protein product is CATSRGSRGLGQPQHF.